The 9 T cell receptor beta chains listed next were all sequenced from one sample in a study of identifying expanded T cells in peripheral blood. Some clones are missing from TCRdb's copy, which holds only in-frame ones; the method was immunoSEQ multiplex PCR. The top ten hold 4.7% of the sample, which has 50,000 to 75,000 clones, approximately 89% seen once. Sequenced sample: blood. These receptors all come from a person aged 18 to 70 in good health.

This clone was detected only once. The V call is TRBV5-1, the J call TRBJ2-7, with D tentatively TRBD1 (6 bases). The germline V gene has CDR1 SGHRS and CDR2 YFSETQ. The length of the CDR3 is 12 residues. With 6 bases removed from V and 4 bases from J, the gap between germline ends came to 11 bases. The CDR3 region is CASIGQGYEQYF. The CDR3 DNA is TGCGCCAGCATAGGTCAGGGGTACGAGCAGTACTTC.

The gene calls are TRBV6-6 and TRBJ1-2; TRBD1 matches 7 bases. V lost 2 bases and J lost 1; bases outside the gene matches: 4. CDR1 is MNHNY, CDR2 SVGAGI, per germline (reference sequence). The CDR3 is 15 amino acids. CDR3 in amino acids: CASSYPGTDNYGYTF. CDR3 bases: TGTGCCAGCAGTTACCCCGGGACAGATAACTATGGCTACACCTTC.

The V gene is TRBV10-3, the J gene TRBJ1-5; weak D call: TRBD1 (6 bases). The CDR3 is made up of 15 amino acids. Trimming removed 3 bases at V and 1 base at J, with 10 bases between. Looked up from germline, CDR1 is ENHRY and CDR2 is SYGVKD. Here the CDR3 DNA reads TGTGCCATCAGTGAAGGGGGAGGGAGCAATCAGCCCCAGCATTTT. The encoded protein is CAISEGGGSNQPQHF.

This sequence joins TRBV6-1 and TRBJ1-5; D is unresolved. This CDR3 is built from 14 residues. V was trimmed by 7 bases and J by 0 bases, leaving 10 bases between them. CDR1 and CDR2 (germline): MNHNS, SASEGT. The chain's CDR3 is CASKVGYSNQPQHF. In DNA, the CDR3 is TGTGCCAGCAAAGTAGGGTATAGCAATCAGCCCCAGCATTTT.

The J gene is TRBJ2-7, the V gene TRBV27; TRBD1 agrees at 7 bases. The germline CDR1 and CDR2 sequences are MNHEY and SMNVEV (reference sequence). With 6 bases clipped from V and 0 bases from J, the junction kept 17 bases outside the gene matches. The length of the CDR3 is 18 residues. The CDR3 region is CASRTLSLGTASSYEQYF. The DNA of the CDR3 is TGTGCCAGCAGGACCCTAAGTTTGGGGACAGCGAGCTCCTACGAGCAGTACTTC.

The chain recombines TRBV10-3 with TRBJ2-5; D may be TRBD2 (6 bases). V was clipped by 11 bases and J by 3 bases, with 22 bases between them. This CDR3 has 15 amino acids. Germline values: CDR1 ENHRY, CDR2 SYGVKD. The CDR3 loop is CAVQGGTEPKETQYF. The CDR3 coding sequence is TGTGCCGTCCAGGGCGGGACGGAGCCTAAAGAGACCCAGTACTTC.

The J gene is TRBJ2-7, the V gene TRBV28, with 10 bases fitting TRBD1. The CDR3 runs 15 residues. V gave up 8 bases and J gave up 6 bases; unmatched junction bases: 13. Per germline, CDR1 MDHEN and CDR2 SYDVKM. Written as DNA, the CDR3 is TGTGCCAGCTCTCCCCCGGGGACAGGGGTGTCCGAGCAGTACTTC. Its protein is CASSPPGTGVSEQYF.

The J gene is TRBJ1-4, the V gene TRBV6-6, with TRBD1 identical over 7 bases. This CDR3 is built from 15 residues. V was clipped by 5 bases and J by 8 bases; unmatched bases: 11. Germline V gene sequence: CDR1 MNHNY, CDR2 SVGAGI (reference sequence). CDR3 in DNA: TGTGCCAGCAGTAACAACAGGGGAGTGAGGGAAAAACTGTTTTTT. This gives the protein CASSNNRGVREKLFF.

CDR3 coding DNA: TGTGCCAGCAGCCGGGACCTCTACGAGCAGTACTTC. Its translation is CASSRDLYEQYF. This sequence joins TRBV7-2 and TRBJ2-7, with D perhaps matching TRBD1 or TRBD2 (5 bases each). This CDR3 contains 12 residues. The germline CDR1 and CDR2 sequences are SGHTA and FQGNSA. V lost 5 bases and J 3 bases, leaving 8 bases between the germline ends.